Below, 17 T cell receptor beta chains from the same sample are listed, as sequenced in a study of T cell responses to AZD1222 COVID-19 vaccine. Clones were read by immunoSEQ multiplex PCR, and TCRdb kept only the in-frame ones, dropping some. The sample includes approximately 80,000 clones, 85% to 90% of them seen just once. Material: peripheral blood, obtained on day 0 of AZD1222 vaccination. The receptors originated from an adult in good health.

CDR3 loop: CASSSSADLGDGYTF. In DNA form, the CDR3 reads TGTGCCAGCAGTTCCAGCGCGGACCTGGGGGATGGCTACACCTTC. The gene calls are TRBV6-4 and TRBJ1-2, with a possible D match to TRBD1 (5 bases). Germline values: CDR1 MRHNA, CDR2 SNTAGT. CDR3 length: 15 amino acids. V lost 5 bases and J lost 6, with 19 bases in between.

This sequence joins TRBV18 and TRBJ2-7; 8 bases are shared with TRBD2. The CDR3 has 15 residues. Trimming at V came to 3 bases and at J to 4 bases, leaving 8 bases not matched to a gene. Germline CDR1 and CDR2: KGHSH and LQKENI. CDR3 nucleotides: TGTGCCAGCTCACCCGGACTAGCCTTAGGTTACGAGCAGTACTTC. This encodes CASSPGLALGYEQYF.

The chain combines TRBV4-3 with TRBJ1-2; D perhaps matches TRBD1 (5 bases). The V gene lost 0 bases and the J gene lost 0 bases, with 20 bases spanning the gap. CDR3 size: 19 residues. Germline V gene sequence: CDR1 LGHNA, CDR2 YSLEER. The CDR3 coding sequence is TGCGCCAGCAGCCAAGAACGTTTGTTTGGGACCGAAGCTAACTATGGCTACACCTTC. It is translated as CASSQERLFGTEANYGYTF.

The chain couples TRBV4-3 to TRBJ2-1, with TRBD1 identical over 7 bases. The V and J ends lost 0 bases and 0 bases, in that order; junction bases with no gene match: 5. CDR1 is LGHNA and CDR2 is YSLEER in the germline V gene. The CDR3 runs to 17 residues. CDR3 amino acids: CASSQEGGVSSYNEQFF. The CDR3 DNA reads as TGCGCCAGCAGCCAAGAAGGGGGCGTAAGCTCCTACAATGAGCAGTTCTTC.

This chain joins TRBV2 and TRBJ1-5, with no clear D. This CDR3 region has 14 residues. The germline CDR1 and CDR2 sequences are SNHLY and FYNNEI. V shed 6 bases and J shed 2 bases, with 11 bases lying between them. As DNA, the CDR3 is TGTGCCAGCAGCCCGAGTTATGGCAATCAGCCCCAGCATTTT. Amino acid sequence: CASSPSYGNQPQHF.

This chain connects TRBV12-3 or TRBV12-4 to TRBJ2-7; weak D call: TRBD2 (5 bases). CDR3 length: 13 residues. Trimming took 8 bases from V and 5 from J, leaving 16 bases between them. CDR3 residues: CASGLSSFDEQYF. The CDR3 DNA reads TGTGCCAGCGGACTTTCCTCATTTGACGAGCAGTACTTC.

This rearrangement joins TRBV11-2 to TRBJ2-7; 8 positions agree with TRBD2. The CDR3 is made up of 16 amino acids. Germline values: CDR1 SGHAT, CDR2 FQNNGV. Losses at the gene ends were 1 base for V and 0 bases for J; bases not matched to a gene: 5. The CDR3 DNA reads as TGTGCCAGCAGCTTAGTTGGTAGCGGGAACTCCTACGAGCAGTACTTC. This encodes CASSLVGSGNSYEQYF.

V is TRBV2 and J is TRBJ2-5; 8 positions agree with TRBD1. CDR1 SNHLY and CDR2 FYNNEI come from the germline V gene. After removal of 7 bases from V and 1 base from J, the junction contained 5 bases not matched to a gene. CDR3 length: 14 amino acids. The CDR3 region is CASTTGTGQETQYF. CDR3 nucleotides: TGTGCCAGCACCACCGGGACAGGCCAAGAGACCCAGTACTTC.

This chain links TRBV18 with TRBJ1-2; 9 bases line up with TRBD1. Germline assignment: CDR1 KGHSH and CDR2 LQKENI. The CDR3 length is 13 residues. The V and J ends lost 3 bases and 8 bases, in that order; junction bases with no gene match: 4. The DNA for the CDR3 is TGTGCCAGCTCACCGGGACAGGGTGAGGGCTACACCTTC. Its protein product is CASSPGQGEGYTF.

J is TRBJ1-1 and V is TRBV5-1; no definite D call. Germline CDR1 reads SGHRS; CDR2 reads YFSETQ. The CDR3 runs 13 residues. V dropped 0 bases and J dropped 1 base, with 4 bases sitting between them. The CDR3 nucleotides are TGCGCCAGCAGCTTGGGGTGGAACACTGAAGCTTTCTTT. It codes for CASSLGWNTEAFF. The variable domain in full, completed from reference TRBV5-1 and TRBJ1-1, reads KAGVTQTPRYLIKTRGQQVTLSCSPISGHRSVSWYQQTPGQGLQFLFEYFSETQRNKGNFPGRFSGRQFSNSRSEMNVSTLELGDSALYLCASSLGWNTEAFFGQGTRLTVV.

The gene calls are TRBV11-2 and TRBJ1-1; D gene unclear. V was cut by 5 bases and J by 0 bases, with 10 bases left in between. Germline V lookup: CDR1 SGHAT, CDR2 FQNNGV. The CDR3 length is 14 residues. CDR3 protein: CASSQSPVNTEAFF. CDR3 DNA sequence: TGTGCCAGCAGCCAAAGTCCGGTGAACACTGAAGCTTTCTTT. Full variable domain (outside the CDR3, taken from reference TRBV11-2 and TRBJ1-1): EAGVAQSPRYKIIEKRQSVAFWCNPISGHATLYWYQQILGQGPKLLIQFQNNGVVDDSQLPKDRFSAERLKGVDSTLKIQPAKLEDSAVYLCASSQSPVNTEAFFGQGTRLTVV.

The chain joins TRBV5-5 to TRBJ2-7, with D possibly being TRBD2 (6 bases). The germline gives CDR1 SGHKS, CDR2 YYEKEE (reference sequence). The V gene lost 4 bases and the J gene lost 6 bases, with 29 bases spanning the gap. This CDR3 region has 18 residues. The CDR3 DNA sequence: TGTGCCAGCAGCCATTCCCCCATGGGGGGATTGAACCTGGGCGAGCAGTACTTC. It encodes CASSHSPMGGLNLGEQYF.

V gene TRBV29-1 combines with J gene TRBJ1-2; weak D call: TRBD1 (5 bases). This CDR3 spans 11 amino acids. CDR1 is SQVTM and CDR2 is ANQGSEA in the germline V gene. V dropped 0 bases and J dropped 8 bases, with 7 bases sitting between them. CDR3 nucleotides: TGCAGCGTTGAAGAAGGGGCGGGCTACACCTTC. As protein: CSVEEGAGYTF.

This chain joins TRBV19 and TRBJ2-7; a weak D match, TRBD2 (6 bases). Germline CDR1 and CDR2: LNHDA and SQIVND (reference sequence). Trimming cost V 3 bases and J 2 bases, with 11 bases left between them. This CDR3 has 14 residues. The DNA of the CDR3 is TGTGCCAGTAGTATGGAGGGACCGGCCTACGAGCAGTACTTC. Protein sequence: CASSMEGPAYEQYF. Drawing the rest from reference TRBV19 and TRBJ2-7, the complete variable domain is DGGITQSPKYLFRKEGQNVTLSCEQNLNHDAMYWYRQDPGQGLRLIYYSQIVNDFQKGDIAEGYSVSREKKESFPLTVTSAQKNPTAFYLCASSMEGPAYEQYFGPGTRLTVT.

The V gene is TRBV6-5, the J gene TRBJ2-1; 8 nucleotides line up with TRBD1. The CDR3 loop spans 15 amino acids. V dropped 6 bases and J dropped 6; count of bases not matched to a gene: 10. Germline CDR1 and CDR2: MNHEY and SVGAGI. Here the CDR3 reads CASSQRQGSSNEQFF. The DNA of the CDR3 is TGTGCCAGCAGCCAACGACAGGGGAGCAGCAATGAGCAGTTCTTC.

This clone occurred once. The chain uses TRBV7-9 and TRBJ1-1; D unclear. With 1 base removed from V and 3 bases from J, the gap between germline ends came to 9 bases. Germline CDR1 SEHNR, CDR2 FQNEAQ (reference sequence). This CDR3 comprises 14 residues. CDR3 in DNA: TGTGCCAGCAGCTTAGGGGTAATGGACACTGAAGCTTTCTTT. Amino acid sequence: CASSLGVMDTEAFF.

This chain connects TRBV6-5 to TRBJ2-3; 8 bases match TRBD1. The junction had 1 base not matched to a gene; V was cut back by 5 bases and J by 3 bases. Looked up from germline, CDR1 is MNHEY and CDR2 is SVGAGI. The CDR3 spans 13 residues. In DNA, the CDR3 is TGTGCCAGCAGTCGGGACAGGACAGATACGCAGTATTTT. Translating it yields CASSRDRTDTQYF.